The 13 T cell receptor beta chains given below trace back to one sample, sequenced in a study of CD8+CD57+ T cells in acquired aplastic anemia. TCR beta VDJ and CDR3 were profiled, and genomic DNA was the template. TCRdb independently ran MiXCR on the reads; one entry per CDR3 protein. This table holds around 200,000 distinct CDR3 sequences, approximately 57% found once. The sequencing input was sorted CD4+, CD8+, or CD8+CD57+ T cells (not recorded which) from PBMCs. The receptor set was obtained from a human donor in good health.

The chain combines TRBV10-3 with TRBJ2-7, with 13 bases that match TRBD2. The CDR3 is 16 residues long. V lost 6 bases and J lost 6; bases outside the gene matches: 11. Per germline, CDR1 ENHRY and CDR2 SYGVKD. The CDR3 sequence is CAIRGTSGDRTREQYF. Here the CDR3 DNA reads TGTGCCATCAGGGGGACTAGCGGGGACCGGACTCGCGAGCAGTACTTC.

This clonotype has ten or more counts. V usage is TRBV7-7 and J usage is TRBJ1-1; D is ambiguous. The germline gives CDR1 SSHAT, CDR2 FNYEAQ (reference sequence). The CDR3 is 13 amino acids. V lost 1 base and J 1 base, leaving 4 bases between the germline ends. CDR3 protein: CASSLGTNTEAFF. The DNA for the CDR3 is TGTGCCAGCAGCTTAGGTACGAACACTGAAGCTTTCTTT. The full variable domain, in which reference TRBV7-7 and TRBJ1-1 provide the parts outside the CDR3, is GAGVSQSPRYKVTKRGQDVTLRCDPISSHATLYWYQQALGQGPEFLTYFNYEAQPDKSGLPSDRFSAERPEGSISTLTIQRTEQRDSAMYRCASSLGTNTEAFFGQGTRLTVV.

This clonotype was seen a handful of times. The V and J genes are TRBV29-1 and TRBJ1-1, with D perhaps matching TRBD1 (5 bases). V shed 7 bases and J shed 0 bases, with 12 bases lying between them. The CDR3 is 13 residues long. The germline V gene encodes CDR1 SQVTM and CDR2 ANQGSEA. The CDR3, as DNA: TGCAGCGGCTGGGACGGAATGAACACTGAAGCTTTCTTT. Protein product: CSGWDGMNTEAFF.

This clonotype was seen ten or more times. The chain employs TRBV6-2 or TRBV6-3 and TRBJ2-7, with D possibly TRBD2 on 6 matching bases. Germline CDR1 MNHEY, CDR2 SVGEGT. The length of the CDR3 is 14 residues. V lost 2 bases and J lost 5, with 13 bases in between. The chain's CDR3 is CASSYPGRYDEQYF. The CDR3 DNA is TGTGCCAGCAGTTACCCAGGGAGGTATGACGAGCAGTACTTC.

The rearrangement uses TRBV5-1 and TRBJ1-6; TRBD1 aligns across 8 bases. The junction had 4 bases not matched to a gene; V was cut back by 3 bases and J by 8 bases. The CDR3 loop spans 14 amino acids. Germline loops: CDR1 SGHRS, CDR2 YFSETQ. DNA for the CDR3: TGCGCCAGCAGCTCGCTGGACAGGGATTCACCCCTCCACTTT. Its translation is CASSSLDRDSPLHF.

This clonotype was counted once. CDR3 protein: CASSVVDSGAQTYEQYF. The CDR3 DNA reads as TGTGCCAGCAGCGTAGTGGATAGCGGGGCGCAAACCTACGAGCAGTACTTC. The chain links TRBV9 to TRBJ2-7, with TRBD2 identical over 8 bases. The V gene end was trimmed by 0 bases and the J gene end by 2 bases; junction bases not matched to a gene: 10. This CDR3 is built from 17 residues. Germline-derived CDR1 and CDR2 are SGDLS and YYNGEE. Based on the CDR3 plus reference TRBV9 and TRBJ2-7, the full variable domain is DSGVTQTPKHLITATGQRVTLRCSPRSGDLSVYWYQQSLDQGLQFLIQYYNGEERAKGNILERFSAQQFPDLHSELNLSSLELGDSALYFCASSVVDSGAQTYEQYFGPGTRLTVT.

This clonotype was recorded at least ten times. V usage is TRBV5-5 and J usage is TRBJ2-7, with D uncertain. V was shortened by 3 bases and J by 3 bases, with 7 bases between the two germline ends. The CDR3 spans 12 residues. Germline CDR1 is SGHKS and CDR2 is YYEKEE (reference sequence). The CDR3, as DNA: TGTGCCAGCAGCTGGCAGAACTACGAGCAGTACTTC. It encodes CASSWQNYEQYF.

This clonotype was observed a single time. This chain connects TRBV2 to TRBJ1-6; 7 bases agree with TRBD1. J gave up 13 bases and V 5 bases, and 5 bases lay outside the gene matches. The CDR3 runs to 12 residues. The germline V gene encodes CDR1 SNHLY and CDR2 FYNNEI. In DNA form, the CDR3 reads TGTGCCAGCAGTCAGACAGGGTCGCCCCTCCACTTT. Translated: CASSQTGSPLHF.

This sequence joins TRBV2 and TRBJ2-7; 9 bases line up with TRBD1. This CDR3 spans 16 amino acids. CDR1 and CDR2 (germline): SNHLY, FYNNEI. V was clipped by 4 bases and J by 2 bases; unmatched bases: 9. The DNA of the CDR3 is TGTGCCAGCAGTGTAACCCGGGACAGGGAAACCTACGAGCAGTACTTC. As protein: CASSVTRDRETYEQYF.

The rearrangement links TRBV19 to TRBJ2-7; 9 nucleotides agree with TRBD2. Trimming removed 6 bases from V and 1 base from J; junction bases left unmatched: 7. Per germline, CDR1 LNHDA and CDR2 SQIVND (reference sequence). The CDR3 sequence is 15 residues long. CDR3 protein: CASSPTSGSSYEQYF. CDR3 sequence (DNA): TGTGCCAGTAGCCCGACTAGCGGAAGTTCCTACGAGCAGTACTTC.

This chain connects TRBV7-2 to TRBJ2-7, with 7 positions matching TRBD1. Germline V gives CDR1 SGHTA, CDR2 FQGNSA. After removal of 5 bases from V and 2 bases from J, the junction contained 12 bases not matched to a gene. CDR3 length: 16 residues. CDR3 amino acids: CASSPVTGEGTYEQYF. The CDR3 DNA reads TGTGCCAGCAGCCCAGTCACAGGGGAAGGAACCTACGAGCAGTACTTC. The complete variable domain, with remaining parts taken from reference TRBV7-2 and TRBJ2-7, reads GAGVSQSPSNKVTEKGKDVELRCDPISGHTALYWYRQSLGQGLEFLIYFQGNSAPDKSGLPSDRFSAERTGGSVSTLTIQRTQQEDSAVYLCASSPVTGEGTYEQYFGPGTRLTVT.

The chain couples TRBV5-1 to TRBJ2-2; 8 bases line up with TRBD1. Germline-derived CDR1 and CDR2 are SGHRS and YFSETQ. With 4 bases clipped from V and 6 bases from J, the junction kept 8 bases outside the gene matches. This CDR3 comprises 15 residues. This CDR3 is CASSTGGISSGELFF. CDR3 sequence (DNA): TGCGCCAGCAGCACAGGGGGGATATCTTCCGGGGAGCTGTTTTTT. The full variable domain, in which reference TRBV5-1 and TRBJ2-2 provide the parts outside the CDR3, is KAGVTQTPRYLIKTRGQQVTLSCSPISGHRSVSWYQQTPGQGLQFLFEYFSETQRNKGNFPGRFSGRQFSNSRSEMNVSTLELGDSALYLCASSTGGISSGELFFGEGSRLTVL.

A note on this clonotype: Compared with germline, one end of the junction differs, possibly owing to a read error. The V call is TRBV7-9, the J call TRBJ2-1; 9 bases align to TRBD2. Per germline, CDR1 SEHNR and CDR2 FQNEAQ (reference sequence). The CDR3 contains 17 residues. CDR3 in amino acids: CASSQEGLANLYNEQLF. CDR3 nucleotides: TGTGCCAGCAGCCAAGAGGGACTAGCAAACCTCTACAATGAGCAGCTCTTC.